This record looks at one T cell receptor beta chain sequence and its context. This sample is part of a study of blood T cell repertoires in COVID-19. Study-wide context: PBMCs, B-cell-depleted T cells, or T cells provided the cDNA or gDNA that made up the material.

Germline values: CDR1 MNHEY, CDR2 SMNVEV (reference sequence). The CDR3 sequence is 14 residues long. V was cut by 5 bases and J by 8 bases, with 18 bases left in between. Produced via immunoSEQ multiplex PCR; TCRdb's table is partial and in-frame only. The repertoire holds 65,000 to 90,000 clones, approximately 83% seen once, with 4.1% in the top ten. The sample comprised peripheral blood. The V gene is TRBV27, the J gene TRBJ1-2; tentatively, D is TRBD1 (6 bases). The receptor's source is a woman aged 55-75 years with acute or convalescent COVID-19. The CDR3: CASSPGTNPRGYTF. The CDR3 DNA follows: TGTGCCAGCAGTCCGGGGACAAACCCCCGGGGCTACACCTTC.